A selection of T cell receptor beta chains follows, all from one sample in a study of PD-1 blockade in classical Hodgkin lymphoma. Profiling relied on immunoSEQ multiplex PCR, and the TCRdb table lists in-frame clones only, not all of them. The sample carries over 70,000 clones, about 89% recorded once. Sequences were derived from peripheral blood mononuclear cells (PBMCs), sampled at baseline. These receptors originate from a human donor with classical Hodgkin lymphoma. CDR3s include the opening cysteine and the closing phenylalanine or tryptophan. D genes are given only for firm matches. The listing skips clone size in some rows; elsewhere it reads once, few, many or a size class.

V	D	length	size	J	CDR3	DNA
TRBV2	-	13	few	TRBJ2-7	CATPTGDYGEQYF	TGTGCCACCCCGACAGGGGACTATGGAGAGCAGTACTTC
TRBV5-1	TRBD1	14	-	TRBJ1-1	CASSIRTGGFEAFF	TGCGCCAGCAGCATCCGGACAGGGGGATTCGAAGCTTTCTTT
TRBV28	TRBD1	15	few	TRBJ2-7	CASSGRDREAYEQYF	TGTGCCAGCAGTGGGAGGGACAGGGAGGCCTACGAGCAGTACTTC
TRBV29-1	-	12	-	TRBJ2-7	CSVSDSSYEQYF	TGCAGCGTCTCGGACAGCTCCTACGAGCAGTACTTC
TRBV6-5	-	14	once	TRBJ1-1	CASSQRQLNTEAFF	TGTGCCAGCAGCCAAAGACAGCTGAACACTGAAGCTTTCTTT
TRBV7-9	TRBD1	16	-	TRBJ1-1	CASSPAGQGLNTEAFF	TGTGCCAGCAGCCCCGCGGGACAGGGCTTAAACACTGAAGCTTTCTTT
TRBV6-5	TRBD2	15	-	TRBJ2-7	CASSYGREGSYEQYF	TGTGCCAGCAGTTACGGGCGGGAGGGCTCCTACGAGCAGTACTTC
TRBV14	-	18	-	TRBJ2-7	CASSQDSVQGSWAYEQYF	TGTGCCAGCAGCCAAGACTCCGTTCAGGGATCCTGGGCCTACGAGCAGTACTTC
TRBV5-1	TRBD2	16	-	TRBJ2-2	CASSSTSGRNTGELFF	TGCGCCAGCAGCAGTACTAGCGGGAGGAACACCGGGGAGCTGTTTTTT
TRBV5-6	TRBD2	14	-	TRBJ2-7	CASSLGGSSYEQYF	TGTGCCAGCAGCTTGGGCGGGAGTAGCTACGAGCAGTACTTC
TRBV6-6	-	13	once	TRBJ1-1	CASQGFVHTEAFF	TGTGCCAGCCAGGGCTTTGTGCACACTGAAGCTTTCTTT
TRBV30	-	12	-	TRBJ2-5	CAWSRYGETQYF	TGTGCCTGGAGTCGCTACGGAGAGACCCAGTACTTC
TRBV14	TRBD2	15	-	TRBJ2-1	CASSPSGNSYNEQFF	TGTGCCAGCAGCCCCAGCGGGAACTCCTACAATGAGCAGTTCTTC
TRBV18	-	14	-	TRBJ1-1	CASSPYTPGGEAFF	TGTGCCAGCTCACCTTACACCCCCGGGGGCGAAGCTTTCTTT
TRBV5-8	-	15	-	TRBJ1-5	CASTVLSVIDQPQHF	TGTGCCAGCACTGTCTTATCGGTGATTGATCAGCCCCAGCATTTT